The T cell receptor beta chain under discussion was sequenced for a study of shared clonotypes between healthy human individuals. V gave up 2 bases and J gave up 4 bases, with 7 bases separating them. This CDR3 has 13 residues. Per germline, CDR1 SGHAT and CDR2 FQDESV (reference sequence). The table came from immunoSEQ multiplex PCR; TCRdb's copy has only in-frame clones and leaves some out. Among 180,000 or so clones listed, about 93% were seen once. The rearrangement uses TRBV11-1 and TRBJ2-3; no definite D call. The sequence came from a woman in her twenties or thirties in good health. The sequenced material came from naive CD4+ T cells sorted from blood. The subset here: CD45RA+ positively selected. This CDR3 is CASSLPSADTQYF. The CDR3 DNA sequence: TGTGCCAGCAGCTTACCTTCCGCAGATACGCAGTATTTT. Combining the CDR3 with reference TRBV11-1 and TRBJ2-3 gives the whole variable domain EAEVAQSPRYKITEKSQAVAFWCDPISGHATLYWYRQILGQGPELLVQFQDESVVDDSQLPKDRFSAERLKGVDSTLKIQPAELGDSAMYLCASSLPSADTQYFGPGTRLTVL.